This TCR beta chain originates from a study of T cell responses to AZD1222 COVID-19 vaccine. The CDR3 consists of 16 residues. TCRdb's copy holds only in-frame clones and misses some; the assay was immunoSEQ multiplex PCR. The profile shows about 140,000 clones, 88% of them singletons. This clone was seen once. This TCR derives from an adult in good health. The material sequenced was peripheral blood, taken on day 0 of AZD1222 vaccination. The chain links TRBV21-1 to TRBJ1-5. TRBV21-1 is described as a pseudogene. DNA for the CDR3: TGTGCCAGCAGCAAAGTAGCACAGGATGAGGGTCAGCCCCAGCATTTT. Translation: CASSKVAQDEGQPQHF.